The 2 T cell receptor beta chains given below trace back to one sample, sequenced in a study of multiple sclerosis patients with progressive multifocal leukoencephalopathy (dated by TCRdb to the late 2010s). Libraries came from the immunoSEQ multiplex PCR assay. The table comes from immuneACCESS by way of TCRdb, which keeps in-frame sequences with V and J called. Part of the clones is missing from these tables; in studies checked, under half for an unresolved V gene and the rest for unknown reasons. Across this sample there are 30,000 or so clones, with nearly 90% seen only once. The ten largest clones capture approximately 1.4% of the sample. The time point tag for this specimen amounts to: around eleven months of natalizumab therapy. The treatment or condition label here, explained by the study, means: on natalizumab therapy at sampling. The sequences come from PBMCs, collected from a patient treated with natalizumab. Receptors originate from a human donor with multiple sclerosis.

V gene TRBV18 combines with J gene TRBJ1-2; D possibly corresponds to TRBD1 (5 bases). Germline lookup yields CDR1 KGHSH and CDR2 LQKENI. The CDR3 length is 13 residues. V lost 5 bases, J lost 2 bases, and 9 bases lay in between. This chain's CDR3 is CASSATENYGYTF. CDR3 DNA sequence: TGTGCCAGCTCAGCGACAGAGAACTATGGCTACACCTTC.

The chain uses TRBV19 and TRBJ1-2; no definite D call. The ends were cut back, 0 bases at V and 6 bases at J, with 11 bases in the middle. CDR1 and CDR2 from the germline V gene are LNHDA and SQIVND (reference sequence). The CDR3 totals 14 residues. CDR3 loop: CASSIDGPEDGYTF. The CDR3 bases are TGTGCCAGTAGTATAGATGGGCCGGAAGATGGCTACACCTTC.